One and the same sample provided the 9 T cell receptor beta chains below, sequenced in a study of CD8 T cells in Susac syndrome. RNA, at roughly 0.5 to 1 ug, was reverse transcribed with random hexamers. A single record per CDR3 protein comes from TCRdb applying MiXCR to the immunoSEQ multiplex PCR reads. The sample has over 350,000 distinct CDR3 sequences, approximately 85% seen once; the top ten hold under 0.15%. Sequencing was done on a sample of CD8+ T cells from PBMCs. The receptors were sampled from a human donor with multiple sclerosis.

The chain carries TRBV4-1 and TRBJ2-2, with no clear D. The CDR3 length is 13 residues. Trimming cost V 4 bases and J 6 bases, with 9 bases left between them. Germline V gene sequence: CDR1 MGHRA, CDR2 YSYEKL. CDR3 residues: CASSPSWPGELFF. CDR3 DNA: TGCGCCAGCAGCCCGAGTTGGCCCGGGGAGCTGTTTTTT.

The V gene is TRBV19, the J gene TRBJ2-7; D tentatively reads TRBD1 or TRBD2 (5 bases each). The length of the CDR3 is 15 residues. Germline assignment: CDR1 LNHDA and CDR2 SQIVND (reference sequence). Trimming took off 5 bases at V and 2 bases at J, with 16 bases between the two ends. CDR3 sequence reads: CASSVEGDGTYEQYF. The DNA of the CDR3 is TGTGCCAGTAGTGTCGAAGGGGACGGCACCTACGAGCAGTACTTC. Combining the CDR3 with reference TRBV19 and TRBJ2-7 gives the whole variable domain DGGITQSPKYLFRKEGQNVTLSCEQNLNHDAMYWYRQDPGQGLRLIYYSQIVNDFQKGDIAEGYSVSREKKESFPLTVTSAQKNPTAFYLCASSVEGDGTYEQYFGPGTRLTVT.

The chain recombines TRBV30 with TRBJ2-5; TRBD1 is a possible D gene (5 bases). Germline CDR1 is GTSNPN and CDR2 is SVGIG (reference sequence). The CDR3 is 12 residues long. V was trimmed by 5 bases and J by 4 bases, leaving 11 bases between them. CDR3 residues: CAWGQGGETQYF. The CDR3 nucleotides are TGTGCCTGGGGTCAGGGCGGAGAGACCCAGTACTTC.

This chain connects TRBV28 to TRBJ2-1; D may be TRBD1 (5 bases). CDR3 length: 15 residues. CDR1 and CDR2 from the germline V gene are MDHEN and SYDVKM. The V gene lost 2 bases and the J gene lost 4 bases, with 12 bases spanning the gap. The CDR3 nucleotides are TGTGCCAGCAGTTTAAGTGGGGCGTGGTACAATGAGCAGTTCTTC. Translation gives CASSLSGAWYNEQFF.

This sequence joins TRBV4-1 and TRBJ2-1; 8 bases are a match to TRBD2. The CDR3 loop spans 16 amino acids. Germline values: CDR1 MGHRA, CDR2 YSYEKL. V gave up 4 bases and J gave up 8 bases; unmatched junction bases: 13. CDR3 protein: CASSPPGLGVWYEQFF. The CDR3 nucleotides read TGCGCCAGCAGCCCCCCGGGACTAGGCGTGTGGTATGAGCAGTTCTTC.

The chain uses TRBV30 and TRBJ2-3; TRBD2 matches 9 bases. V gave up 1 base and J gave up 5 bases; unmatched junction bases: 22. This CDR3 region has 20 residues. Germline V gene data show CDR1 as GTSNPN and CDR2 as SVGIG (reference sequence). CDR3 loop: CAWSGPEPGLARKRGDTQYF. CDR3 nucleotides: TGTGCCTGGAGTGGACCCGAACCGGGACTAGCTAGGAAAAGGGGAGATACGCAGTATTTT.

This clonotype was seen once. The chain joins TRBV7-6 to TRBJ2-1, with 10 bases aligning to TRBD1. Per germline, CDR1 SGHVS and CDR2 FNYEAQ. With 1 base clipped from V and 7 bases from J, the junction kept 1 base outside the gene matches. The CDR3 has 14 amino acids. The CDR3 DNA sequence: TGTGCCAGCAGCTTAGGGGGACAGGGGAATGAGCAGTTCTTC. Protein: CASSLGGQGNEQFF.

A note on this clonotype: The junction departs from germline at one end; a sequencing error may be responsible. The chain links TRBV6-5 to TRBJ2-7; D possibly corresponds to TRBD1 (6 bases). The V gene's germline CDR1 is MNHEY and CDR2 SVGAGI. The CDR3 has 14 amino acids. The CDR3: CAGSHRDISYEQYF. The CDR3, as DNA: TGTGCCGGCAGTCACCGGGACATCTCCTACGAGCAGTACTTC.

This clonotype was seen only a few times. This sequence joins TRBV27 and TRBJ2-1, with 9 nucleotides matching TRBD2. CDR1 and CDR2 (germline): MNHEY, SMNVEV (reference sequence). Trimming took 2 bases from V and 0 from J; bases not matched to a gene: 2. The CDR3 is made up of 16 amino acids. The CDR3 protein is CASSLDSGSSYNEQFF. The CDR3 coding sequence is TGTGCCAGCAGTTTAGATAGCGGGAGCTCCTACAATGAGCAGTTCTTC.